Presented here are 9 T cell receptor beta chains from one specimen sequenced in a study of T cell repertoires in ileal Crohn's disease. Time point of the sample: neoterminal ileum biopsy at postoperative endoscopy, about 6 months after surgery. Clones were sequenced by immunoSEQ multiplex PCR, and TCRdb holds only the in-frame ones, with some missing. This table has 2,600 or so clones, about 70% appearing once. What was sequenced was ileal tissue. These receptor sequences come from an adult with Crohn's disease.

Within the sample, this clone is large. V usage is TRBV21-1 and J usage is TRBJ2-7; the DNA was not compared with TRBD2, the D call given in the table. TRBV21-1 is given as a pseudogene. The CDR3 loop spans 14 amino acids. CDR3 sequence reads: CASSRAGEGYEQYF. The CDR3 nucleotides read TGTGCCAGCAGCAGGGCGGGAGAGGGATACGAGCAGTACTTC.

This clone appeared a single time. The CDR3 end shows no conserved phenylalanine or tryptophan, and so a read error is likely. The chain is built from TRBV11-2 and TRBJ1-2; D is possibly TRBD1 (5 bases). CDR3 length equals 16 residues. V lost 1 base and J lost 0, with 12 bases in between. Germline-derived CDR1 and CDR2 are SGHAT and FQNNGV. DNA for the CDR3: TGTGCCAGCAGCTTAGGCCCAGGGCCGGCTAACTATGGCTACACCCTC. It codes for CASSLGPGPANYGYTL.

V usage is TRBV2 and J usage is TRBJ2-7; 9 bases are shared with TRBD2. Germline CDR1 and CDR2: SNHLY and FYNNEI. This CDR3 has 14 amino acids. Trimming cost V 6 bases and J 5 bases; bases outside gene matches: 8. For the CDR3, the DNA is TGTGCCAGCAGGCCACCGGGACTAGCCGACGAGCAGTACTTC. Translated: CASRPPGLADEQYF.

This clone appeared a few times. The V call is TRBV5-6, the J call TRBJ1-1; tentatively, D is TRBD1 (5 bases). From germline, CDR1 is SGHDT and CDR2 YYEEEE. The CDR3 spans 13 residues. Between the trimmed V and J ends, which lost 2 bases and 1 base, there was a span of 6 bases. The CDR3 DNA reads as TGTGCCAGCAGCTTTGGACAGAACACTGAAGCTTTCTTT. Translating it yields CASSFGQNTEAFF.

This chain connects TRBV4-1 to TRBJ1-2; 8 nucleotides align to TRBD1. The CDR3 length is 15 residues. Germline V gene lookup returns CDR1 MGHRA and CDR2 YSYEKL. Losses at the gene ends were 6 bases for V and 4 bases for J; bases not matched to a gene: 10. CDR3 in DNA: TGCGCCAGCAGACCTGGGCCAGGGGGCTTCTATGGCTACACCTTC. Translated: CASRPGPGGFYGYTF.

The V gene is TRBV7-2, the J gene TRBJ1-1; D possibly corresponds to TRBD1 (5 bases). The CDR3 is 14 amino acids. V lost 1 base and J lost 5, with 11 bases in between. The V gene's germline CDR1 is SGHTA and CDR2 FQGNSA. CDR3 region: CASSLDQGWTEAFF. The CDR3 DNA follows: TGTGCCAGCAGCTTAGATCAGGGATGGACTGAAGCTTTCTTT.

This clone was observed a handful of times. The V call is TRBV6-5, the J call TRBJ2-3; tentative D call: TRBD2 (7 bases). Germline values: CDR1 MNHEY, CDR2 SVGAGI. This CDR3 has 15 residues. Between the trimmed V and J ends, which lost 5 bases and 2 bases, there was a span of 14 bases. CDR3 sequence reads: CASSGGALSTDTQYF. The CDR3 DNA reads TGTGCCAGCAGTGGGGGGGCCCTATCCACAGATACGCAGTATTTT.

In its sample, this clone was seen once. The identical CDR3 is also encoded by other nucleotide sequences in the sample. This chain joins TRBV9 and TRBJ1-1; TRBD1 is a possible D gene (6 bases). Per the germline V gene, CDR1 is SGDLS and CDR2 is YYNGEE. CDR3 length: 14 residues. V was trimmed by 0 bases and J by 3 bases, leaving 9 bases between them. The CDR3 here is CASSVVTGDTEAFF. The DNA of the CDR3 is TGTGCCAGCAGCGTAGTGACAGGAGACACTGAAGCTTTCTTT. The variable domain in full, completed from reference TRBV9 and TRBJ1-1, reads DSGVTQTPKHLITATGQRVTLRCSPRSGDLSVYWYQQSLDQGLQFLIQYYNGEERAKGNILERFSAQQFPDLHSELNLSSLELGDSALYFCASSVVTGDTEAFFGQGTRLTVV.

The V and J genes are TRBV18 and TRBJ2-6, with TRBD1 matching 7 bases. This CDR3 contains 17 residues. V shed 5 bases and J 0 bases; nucleotides not matched to a gene: 7. CDR1 and CDR2 from the germline V gene are KGHSH and LQKENI. As DNA, the CDR3 is TGTGCCAGCTCATCGACAGGGACACCCTCTGGGGCCAACGTCCTGACTTTC. Amino acid sequence: CASSSTGTPSGANVLTF.